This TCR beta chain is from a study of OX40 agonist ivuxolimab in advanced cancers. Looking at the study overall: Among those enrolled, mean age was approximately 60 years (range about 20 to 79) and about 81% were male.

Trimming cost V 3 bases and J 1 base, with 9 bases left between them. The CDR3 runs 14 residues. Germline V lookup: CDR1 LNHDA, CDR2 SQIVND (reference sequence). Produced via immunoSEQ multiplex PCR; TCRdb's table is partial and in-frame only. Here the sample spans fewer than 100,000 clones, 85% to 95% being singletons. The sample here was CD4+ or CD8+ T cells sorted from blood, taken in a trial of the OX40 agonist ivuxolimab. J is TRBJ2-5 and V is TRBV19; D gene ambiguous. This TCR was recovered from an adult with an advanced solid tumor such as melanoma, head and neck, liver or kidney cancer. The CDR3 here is CASSIVGPQETQYF. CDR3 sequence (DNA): TGTGCCAGTAGTATCGTAGGGCCCCAAGAGACCCAGTACTTC.